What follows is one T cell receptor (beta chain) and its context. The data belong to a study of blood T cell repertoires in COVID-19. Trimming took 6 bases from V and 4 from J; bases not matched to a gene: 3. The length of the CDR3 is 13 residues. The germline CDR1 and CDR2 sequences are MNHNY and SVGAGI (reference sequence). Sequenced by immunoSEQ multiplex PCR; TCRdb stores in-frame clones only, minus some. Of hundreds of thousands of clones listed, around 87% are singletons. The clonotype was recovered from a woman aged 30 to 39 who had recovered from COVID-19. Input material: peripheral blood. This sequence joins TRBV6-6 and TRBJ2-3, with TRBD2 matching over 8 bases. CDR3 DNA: TGTGCCAGCAGGGCGGGAGGATCAGATACGCAGTATTTT. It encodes CASRAGGSDTQYF.